Reported below is one T cell receptor beta chain. Its cognate antigen is unknown. The CDR3 has 11 amino acids. The V gene lost 6 bases and the J gene lost 4 bases, with 7 bases spanning the gap. Germline V gene lookup returns CDR1 ENHRY and CDR2 SYGVKD. This sample was taken from a study of T cell responses to AZD1222 COVID-19 vaccine. Findings and caveats of the study: Mostly white British, mostly female donors; authors suggested clonal diversity may be underestimated. The study identified only six AZD1222 recipients as seropositive at baseline. Sampling that yielded the repertoires occurred only after the peak T cell response. Targeting of unmutated variant regions was reportedly seen in nearly half of spike-specific TCRs.

Clones were sequenced by immunoSEQ multiplex PCR, and TCRdb holds only the in-frame ones, with some missing. The profile covers 110,000 to 150,000 clones, with 70% to 90% appearing a single time and just over 5.5% taken by the ten largest. The TCR comes from an adult in good health. Sequenced material: peripheral blood, taken on day 0 of AZD1222 vaccination. This chain uses TRBV10-3 with TRBJ2-7; the D is unclear. In DNA, the CDR3 is TGTGCCATCAGCACAGATTACGAGCAGTACTTC. Amino acid sequence: CAISTDYEQYF.